The 30 T cell receptor beta chains presented below share a single source sample, sequenced in a study of blood T cell repertoires in COVID-19. TCRdb's copy holds only in-frame clones and misses some; the assay was immunoSEQ multiplex PCR. Here the sample spans under 300,000 clones, around 87% being singletons. What was sequenced was peripheral blood. The receptor source for this set is a woman between 65 and 79 years old with active or convalescent COVID-19.

The chain combines TRBV18 with TRBJ1-3; a possible D gene is TRBD1 (6 bases). This CDR3 is 16 amino acids long. The V gene lost 8 bases and the J gene lost 0 bases, with 17 bases spanning the gap. Germline CDR1 reads KGHSH; CDR2 reads LQKENI. CDR3 loop: CASPRTDSYSGNTIYF. CDR3 DNA sequence: TGTGCCAGCCCCAGGACGGACAGCTACTCTGGAAACACCATATATTTT.

Only one count was recorded for this clone. The chain links TRBV6-2 or TRBV6-3 to TRBJ2-5, with TRBD1 matching over 8 bases. J was trimmed by 5 bases and V by 7 bases; bases with no gene match: 6. Germline CDR1 is MNHEY and CDR2 is SVGEGT. The CDR3 length is 13 residues. As DNA, the CDR3 is TGTGCCAGCATCCCAGCAGGGGGCGAGACCCAGTACTTC. Protein product: CASIPAGGETQYF.

This clone was seen a handful of times. The chain's CDR3 is CASRPGLEKLFF. CDR3 nucleotide sequence: TGTGCCAGCAGACCGGGGTTGGAAAAACTGTTTTTT. This chain uses TRBV12-3 or TRBV12-4 with TRBJ1-4; no clear D. There are 12 residues in the CDR3. Trimming cost V 6 bases and J 8 bases, with 10 bases left between them.

This chain connects TRBV18 to TRBJ1-2; tentatively, D is TRBD1 (6 bases). The germline V and J ends were trimmed by 6 bases and 7 bases, with 15 bases remaining between them. The CDR3 runs to 13 residues. CDR1 and CDR2 (germline): KGHSH, LQKENI. The CDR3 sequence: CASSPQGLSGYTF. CDR3 DNA sequence: TGTGCCAGCTCGCCGCAGGGGTTGAGTGGCTACACCTTC. The full variable domain, rest sourced from reference TRBV18 and TRBJ1-2, is NAGVMQNPRHLVRRRGQEARLRCSPMKGHSHVYWYRQLPEEGLKFMVYLQKENIIDESGMPKERFSAEFPKEGPSILRIQQVVRGDSAAYFCASSPQGLSGYTFGSGTRLTVV.

The chain links TRBV19 to TRBJ1-5; the match to TRBD1 covers 7 bases. CDR1 LNHDA and CDR2 SQIVND come from the germline V gene (reference sequence). The CDR3 loop spans 15 amino acids. Trimming removed 6 bases from V and 1 base from J; junction bases left unmatched: 6. The CDR3 sequence: CASSTGVLSNQPQHF. DNA of the CDR3: TGTGCCAGTAGCACAGGGGTCCTAAGCAATCAGCCCCAGCATTTT.

This chain joins TRBV6-5 and TRBJ1-1; 10 nucleotides match TRBD1. Looked up from germline, CDR1 is MNHEY and CDR2 is SVGAGI. The CDR3 is 15 amino acids. After removal of 7 bases from V and 4 bases from J, the junction contained 9 bases not matched to a gene. CDR3 region: CASINDRGHGTEAFF. The CDR3 DNA is TGTGCCAGCATTAATGACAGGGGGCATGGCACTGAAGCTTTCTTT.

The V and J genes are TRBV6-1 and TRBJ2-3, with no clear D. This CDR3 is built from 12 residues. The germline V gene has CDR1 MNHNS and CDR2 SASEGT. Trimming pared 8 bases from V and 2 bases from J, leaving 8 bases between. CDR3 nucleotide sequence: TGTGCCAGCTCTAGTCCCACAGATACGCAGTATTTT. Translating it yields CASSSPTDTQYF.

The V call is TRBV12-3 or TRBV12-4, the J call TRBJ2-5, with 8 positions matching TRBD2. The CDR3 is 13 residues long. Trimming took 6 bases from V and 5 from J; bases not matched to a gene: 5. DNA of the CDR3: TGTGCCAGCAGCCCAGGACTAGCTGAGACCCAGTACTTC. Translation gives CASSPGLAETQYF.

The rearrangement joins TRBV7-6 to TRBJ2-3; TRBD1 matches at 9 bases. Germline CDR1 is SGHVS and CDR2 is FNYEAQ. The CDR3 length is 15 residues. With V trimmed by 8 bases and J by 3 bases, 9 bases remained unmatched. The CDR3 DNA reads TGTGCCAGCTCCCCAACGGGACAGGGAACAGATACGCAGTATTTT. Its protein is CASSPTGQGTDTQYF.

This rearrangement joins TRBV6-5 to TRBJ1-1; 7 positions match TRBD1. V was clipped by 6 bases and J by 1 base; unmatched bases: 2. Per the germline V gene, CDR1 is MNHEY and CDR2 is SVGAGI. CDR3 length: 13 residues. The CDR3 protein is CASSRDRNTEAFF. CDR3 bases: TGTGCCAGCAGCCGGGACAGGAACACTGAAGCTTTCTTT.

This clone was detected once. V and J are TRBV6-5 and TRBJ1-3; D unclear. Germline V gene sequence: CDR1 MNHEY, CDR2 SVGAGI. There are 13 residues in the CDR3. Deletions cut 0 bases from V and 7 bases from J, with 7 bases between. The CDR3 spells CASSYSESNTIYF. CDR3 in DNA: TGTGCCAGCAGTTACTCAGAGTCGAACACCATATATTTT.

J is TRBJ1-4 and V is TRBV6-5, with TRBD1 matching over 8 bases. J lost 6 bases, V lost 4 bases, and 7 bases had no gene match. In germline, CDR1 is MNHEY, CDR2 SVGAGI. The CDR3 covers 15 residues. CDR3 protein: CASSFAGTGDEKLFF. The CDR3 bases are TGTGCCAGCAGTTTCGCCGGGACAGGCGATGAAAAACTGTTTTTT.

This clone was observed a single time. The gene calls are TRBV19 and TRBJ2-2; 10 nucleotides agree with TRBD1. CDR1 is LNHDA and CDR2 is SQIVND in the germline V gene (reference sequence). CDR3 length equals 13 residues. With V trimmed by 6 bases and J by 5 bases, 0 bases remained unmatched. The DNA for the CDR3 is TGTGCCAGTAGGGACAGGGGGACCGGGGAGCTGTTTTTT. The encoded protein is CASRDRGTGELFF.

V is TRBV7-2 and J is TRBJ2-2; D is undetermined. The V end lost 1 base, the J end lost 4 bases, and 10 bases lay between the germline ends. The CDR3 has 15 residues. Looked up from germline, CDR1 is SGHTA and CDR2 is FQGNSA. The CDR3 nucleotides read TGTGCCAGCAGCTTAGTGAACAGCTTCACCGGGGAGCTGTTTTTT. The encoded protein is CASSLVNSFTGELFF. Based on the CDR3 plus reference TRBV7-2 and TRBJ2-2, the full variable domain is GAGVSQSPSNKVTEKGKDVELRCDPISGHTALYWYRQSLGQGLEFLIYFQGNSAPDKSGLPSDRFSAERTGGSVSTLTIQRTQQEDSAVYLCASSLVNSFTGELFFGEGSRLTVL.

The chain joins TRBV19 to TRBJ1-2; TRBD1 matches 7 bases. The CDR3 extends over 13 amino acids. CDR1 is LNHDA and CDR2 is SQIVND in the germline V gene (reference sequence). J was trimmed by 6 bases and V by 2 bases; bases with no gene match: 3. The DNA of the CDR3 is TGTGCCAGTAGTATACGACAGGGTCATGGCTACACCTTC. It yields the protein CASSIRQGHGYTF.

The chain recombines TRBV10-3 with TRBJ1-1; D ambiguous. From germline, CDR1 is ENHRY and CDR2 SYGVKD. V dropped 6 bases and J dropped 7 bases, with 15 bases sitting between them. CDR3 length equals 13 residues. The CDR3 DNA reads as TGTGCCATCAGAGATTCTATGAGGAATGAAGCTTTCTTT. Protein sequence: CAIRDSMRNEAFF.

The chain uses TRBV6-1 and TRBJ1-3; 10 nucleotides align to TRBD1. This CDR3 is 16 amino acids long. Losses at the gene ends were 2 bases for V and 2 bases for J; bases not matched to a gene: 3. Germline lookup yields CDR1 MNHNS and CDR2 SASEGT. CDR3 DNA sequence: TGTGCCAGCAGTGAACGGGGGACAGGGGCTGGAAACACCATATATTTT. Its protein is CASSERGTGAGNTIYF.

V gene TRBV5-1 combines with J gene TRBJ1-1, with unresolved D. V gave up 2 bases and J gave up 1 base, with 6 bases separating them. CDR3 length equals 13 residues. Looked up from germline, CDR1 is SGHRS and CDR2 is YFSETQ. This CDR3 reads CASSFTQNTEAFF. The CDR3 nucleotides are TGCGCCAGCAGCTTCACACAGAACACTGAAGCTTTCTTT.

This clone was counted once. V gene TRBV11-2 combines with J gene TRBJ1-1; 8 nucleotides match TRBD1. J gave up 2 bases and V 3 bases, and 8 bases lay outside the gene matches. There are 16 residues in the CDR3. Germline V lookup: CDR1 SGHAT, CDR2 FQNNGV. The CDR3 spells CASSFGPGQGNTEAFF. The DNA for the CDR3 is TGTGCCAGCAGCTTCGGTCCCGGACAGGGCAACACTGAAGCTTTCTTT.

This chain uses TRBV5-8 with TRBJ1-2, with D perhaps TRBD1 (5 bases). Germline V gives CDR1 SGHTS, CDR2 YDEGEE. Trimming pared 5 bases from V and 0 bases from J, leaving 14 bases between. CDR3 length equals 15 residues. The CDR3 DNA follows: TGTGCCAGCAGTCTCCAGGGCCCAGCTAACTATGGCTACACCTTC. Encoded protein: CASSLQGPANYGYTF.

The chain uses TRBV30 and TRBJ1-1; 12 bases match TRBD1. This CDR3 region has 18 residues. With 0 bases clipped from V and 0 bases from J, the junction kept 8 bases outside the gene matches. Germline V gives CDR1 GTSNPN, CDR2 SVGIG (reference sequence). The CDR3 bases are TGTGCCTGGAGTGTAAGAGTGGGACAGGGGGCAATGAACACTGAAGCTTTCTTT. Protein: CAWSVRVGQGAMNTEAFF.

The rearrangement uses TRBV6-5 and TRBJ2-7; D is unresolved. Germline CDR1 MNHEY, CDR2 SVGAGI. This CDR3 contains 11 residues. Trimming took off 8 bases at V and 2 bases at J, with 7 bases between the two ends. The CDR3 reads CASRSPYEQYF. The CDR3 DNA reads TGTGCCAGCCGGTCCCCCTACGAGCAGTACTTC.

V and J are TRBV29-1 and TRBJ1-1; 7 bases agree with TRBD1. CDR1 and CDR2 (germline): SQVTM, ANQGSEA. The CDR3 totals 12 residues. V dropped 5 bases and J dropped 7; count of bases not matched to a gene: 7. The CDR3 sequence: CSVRQGEGEAFF. The CDR3 bases are TGCAGCGTTCGACAGGGTGAGGGTGAAGCTTTCTTT.

This clone was detected once. The J gene is TRBJ2-1, the V gene TRBV6-6; 8 bases match TRBD2. Germline V CDR1 and CDR2: MNHNY, SVGAGI (reference sequence). The V gene end was trimmed by 0 bases and the J gene end by 2 bases; junction bases not matched to a gene: 3. CDR3 length: 16 residues. CDR3: CASSYSAGGAYNEQFF. CDR3 bases: TGTGCCAGCAGTTACTCGGCGGGGGGAGCCTACAATGAGCAGTTCTTC.

This chain joins TRBV6-1 and TRBJ2-1; 9 bases are a match to TRBD1. The CDR3 length is 16 residues. The V gene end was trimmed by 4 bases and the J gene end by 6 bases; junction bases not matched to a gene: 10. The V gene's germline CDR1 is MNHNS and CDR2 SASEGT. DNA of the CDR3: TGTGCCAGCAGTGGGCGACAGGGGGGAGGGGCCAATGAGCAGTTCTTC. Amino acids: CASSGRQGGGANEQFF.

The V gene is TRBV2, the J gene TRBJ1-1; D gene ambiguous. This CDR3 is built from 12 residues. The V and J ends lost 6 bases and 4 bases respectively, with 9 bases between them. Germline-derived CDR1 and CDR2 are SNHLY and FYNNEI. Written as DNA, the CDR3 is TGTGCCAGCAGGACGGGAGGCACTGAAGCTTTCTTT. Translating it yields CASRTGGTEAFF.

This chain joins TRBV4-2 and TRBJ1-3, with a weak D call TRBD1 (5 bases). Trimming took off 0 bases at V and 3 bases at J, with 9 bases between the two ends. CDR1 is LGHNA and CDR2 is YNFKEQ in the germline V gene. The CDR3 extends over 15 amino acids. CDR3 nucleotides: TGTGCCAGCAGCCAAGAAGGGGTGAGTGGAAACACCATATATTTT. This sequence encodes CASSQEGVSGNTIYF.

The chain joins TRBV3-1 (or the pseudogene TRBV3-2) to TRBJ2-7; tentative D call: TRBD1 (6 bases). Germline values: CDR1 LGHDT, CDR2 YNNKEL (reference sequence). Trimming pared 0 bases from V and 6 bases from J, leaving 9 bases between. The CDR3 is 13 residues long. CDR3 in DNA: TGTGCCAGCAGCCAAGATCAAGGGGGCGAGCAGTACTTC. This sequence encodes CASSQDQGGEQYF.

This clone was picked up many times. The rearrangement uses TRBV4-2 and TRBJ2-1, with no clear D. V lost 4 bases to trimming and J lost 4 bases, with 17 bases between them. This CDR3 is built from 16 residues. Per germline, CDR1 LGHNA and CDR2 YNFKEQ. Here the CDR3 DNA reads TGTGCCAGCAGCCCGGGTAGCCTGGATTCTTACAATGAGCAGTTCTTC. This translates into CASSPGSLDSYNEQFF.

This clone was detected a few times. DNA of the CDR3: TGTGCCAGCAGCTTAGACCACAGCCCCTACAATGAGCAGTTCTTC. It translates to CASSLDHSPYNEQFF. V is TRBV7-6 and J is TRBJ2-1; D is uncertain. CDR3 length equals 15 residues. Trimming left V 1 base short and J 2 bases short, with 9 bases between. Germline V gene data show CDR1 as SGHVS and CDR2 as FNYEAQ.